The 13 T cell receptor beta chains below were found in one sample sequenced in a study of technical replicates of blood from several donors. Clones were read by immunoSEQ multiplex PCR, and TCRdb kept only the in-frame ones, dropping some. The sample records more than 80,000 clones, around 96% being singletons. Input material: T cells isolated from PBMCs. The receptors derive from a human donor in good health.

The J gene is TRBJ1-3, the V gene TRBV9; 9 bases align to TRBD1. V shed 4 bases, J shed 8 bases, and the junction held 7 bases outside the gene matches. This CDR3 has 14 amino acids. Germline V gene data show CDR1 as SGDLS and CDR2 as YYNGEE. The CDR3: CASSPRQGGDTIYF. The CDR3 nucleotides read TGTGCCAGCAGCCCCCGACAGGGGGGAGACACCATATATTTT.

This rearrangement joins TRBV9 to TRBJ2-7; D is unresolved. Germline CDR1 is SGDLS and CDR2 is YYNGEE. The CDR3 covers 14 residues. V shed 2 bases and J shed 3 bases, with 12 bases lying between them. Here the CDR3 reads CASSVNGLLYEQYF. The CDR3 bases are TGTGCCAGCAGCGTTAACGGGTTACTCTACGAGCAGTACTTC.

The V call is TRBV27, the J call TRBJ1-1, with D hard to call. The germline V and J ends were trimmed by 10 bases and 1 base, with 13 bases remaining between them. Germline V CDR1 and CDR2: MNHEY, SMNVEV (reference sequence). The CDR3 runs 13 residues. CDR3 residues: CATSPRRNTEAFF. The CDR3 region has the DNA TGTGCCACTTCCCCGCGGAGGAACACTGAAGCTTTCTTT.

The chain couples TRBV5-1 to TRBJ2-2; 8 nucleotides align to TRBD2. The J segment lost 3 bases and the V segment lost 4 bases, leaving 5 bases of the junction unmatched. CDR3 length: 15 residues. The germline gives CDR1 SGHRS, CDR2 YFSETQ. CDR3 coding DNA: TGCGCCAGCAGCCGGGGGCGGGAGGACACCGGGGAGCTGTTTTTT. Its translation is CASSRGREDTGELFF.

The chain employs TRBV11-1 and TRBJ1-1, with D maybe TRBD1 (6 bases). Trimming took off 2 bases at V and 4 bases at J, with 11 bases between the two ends. Germline CDR1 SGHAT, CDR2 FQDESV (reference sequence). The CDR3 totals 14 residues. CDR3 region: CASSLTRGGTEAFF. Written as DNA, the CDR3 is TGTGCCAGCAGCTTAACTAGGGGGGGCACTGAAGCTTTCTTT.

A word on this clone: At one end, the junction sequence differs from germline, possibly due to a read error. The chain joins TRBV2 to TRBJ2-1, with 8 bases matching TRBD2. The germline V gene encodes CDR1 SNHLY and CDR2 FYNNEI. The CDR3 consists of 15 residues. The CDR3 nucleotides read TGTGCCGGCAGACAACTAGCGGCAAATTACAATGAGCAGTTCTTC. Encoded protein: CAGRQLAANYNEQFF.

This clone was recorded only once. This chain uses TRBV10-2 with TRBJ1-5; D remains ambiguous. The germline CDR1 and CDR2 sequences are WSHSY and SAAADI. V was cut by 3 bases and J by 0 bases, with 9 bases left in between. This CDR3 contains 15 residues. The CDR3 DNA sequence: TGCGCCAGCAGTGACGAGGAATATAGCAATCAGCCCCAGCATTTT. Amino acids: CASSDEEYSNQPQHF.

The chain combines TRBV14 with TRBJ1-5; TRBD1 aligns across 11 bases. CDR1 is SGHDN and CDR2 is FVKESK in the germline V gene. The junction had 2 bases not matched to a gene; V was cut back by 4 bases and J by 6 bases. The CDR3 sequence is 14 residues long. The CDR3 DNA reads TGTGCCAGCAGCCGAGGGACAGGGGGTCAGCCCCAGCATTTT. It specifies CASSRGTGGQPQHF.

This clone showed up just once. The rearrangement joins TRBV25-1 to TRBJ2-5, with D perhaps TRBD2 (6 bases). Per germline, CDR1 MGHDK and CDR2 SYGVNS. This CDR3 has 14 residues. V lost 0 bases to trimming and J lost 4 bases, with 9 bases between them. CDR3 coding DNA: TGTGCCAGCAGTGAATATAGGAGGGGAGAGACCCAGTACTTC. Translation gives CASSEYRRGETQYF. Variable domain in full (rest from reference TRBV25-1 and TRBJ2-5): EADIYQTPRYLVIGTGKKITLECSQTMGHDKMYWYQQDPGMELHLIHYSYGVNSTEKGDLSSESTVSRIRTEHFPLTLESARPSHTSQYLCASSEYRRGETQYFGPGTRLLVL.

The rearrangement joins TRBV30 to TRBJ2-5; no clear D gene. V lost 0 bases and J lost 5, with 10 bases in between. The CDR3 is 13 amino acids. Germline CDR1 reads GTSNPN; CDR2 reads SVGIG (reference sequence). The CDR3 is CAWSVYPGETQYF. DNA of the CDR3: TGTGCCTGGAGTGTATACCCCGGGGAGACCCAGTACTTC.

This clone is a singleton in its sample. This sequence joins TRBV19 and TRBJ2-3; D uncertain. Trimming left V 6 bases short and J 4 bases short, with 11 bases between. Germline values: CDR1 LNHDA, CDR2 SQIVND (reference sequence). The CDR3 extends over 13 amino acids. Here the CDR3 reads CASRNAGADTQYF. The DNA of the CDR3 is TGTGCCAGTAGAAACGCCGGTGCAGATACGCAGTATTTT.

The chain is built from TRBV19 and TRBJ1-5; TRBD1 might be the D (5 bases). The germline CDR1 and CDR2 sequences are LNHDA and SQIVND (reference sequence). This CDR3 is built from 13 residues. The V and J ends lost 7 bases and 3 bases respectively, with 10 bases between them. DNA of the CDR3: TGTGCCAGTACAGGGCAGGACAATCAGCCCCAGCATTTT. Its protein is CASTGQDNQPQHF.

The chain links TRBV4-1 to TRBJ2-7; 8 nucleotides line up with TRBD2. The CDR3 runs to 15 residues. Germline lookup yields CDR1 MGHRA and CDR2 YSYEKL. V trimming: 3 bases; J trimming: 2 bases; junction bases outside the gene matches: 6. The CDR3 nucleotides are TGCGCCAGCAGCCAGCCCCGAGCGGGGGCCTACGAGCAGTACTTC. Amino acid sequence: CASSQPRAGAYEQYF.